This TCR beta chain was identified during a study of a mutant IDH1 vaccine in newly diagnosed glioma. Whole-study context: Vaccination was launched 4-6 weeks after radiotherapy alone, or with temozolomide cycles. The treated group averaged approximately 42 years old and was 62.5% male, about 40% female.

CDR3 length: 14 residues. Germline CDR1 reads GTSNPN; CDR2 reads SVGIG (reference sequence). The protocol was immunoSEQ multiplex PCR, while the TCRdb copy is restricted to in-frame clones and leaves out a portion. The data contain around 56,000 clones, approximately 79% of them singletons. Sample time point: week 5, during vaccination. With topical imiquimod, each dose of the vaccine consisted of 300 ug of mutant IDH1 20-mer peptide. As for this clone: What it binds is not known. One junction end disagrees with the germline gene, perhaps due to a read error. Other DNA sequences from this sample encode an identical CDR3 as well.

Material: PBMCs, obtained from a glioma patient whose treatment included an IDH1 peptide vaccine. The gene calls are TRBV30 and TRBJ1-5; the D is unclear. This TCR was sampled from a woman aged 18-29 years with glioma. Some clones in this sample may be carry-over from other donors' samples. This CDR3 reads CAWSSTVSNQPQHF. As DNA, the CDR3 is TGTGCCTGGAGTTCGACTGTTAGCAACCAGCCCCAGCATTTT. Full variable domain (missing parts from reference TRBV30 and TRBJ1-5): SQTIHQWPATLVQPVGSPLSLECTVEGTSNPNLYWYRQAAGRGLQLLFYSVGIGQISSEVPQNLSASRPQDRQFILSSKKLLLSDSGFYLCAWSSTVSNQPQHFGDGTRLSIL.